Reported below is one TCR beta chain. In the original analysis: Amplification with reference gene primers provided the estimates of nucleated cell counts. The assay was immunoSEQ multiplex PCR, and TCRdb's table has in-frame clones only and misses some. Clone size and V and J calls were adopted from that table, with D and trimming inferred from the DNA. The sample yields about 100,000 clones, approximately 84% seen once. The data stem from a study of blood T cell repertoires in COVID-19. Overall study context: T cells, B-cell-depleted T cells, or PBMCs supplied cDNA or gDNA.

The TCR comes from a woman in her sixties with acute or convalescent COVID-19. Material: peripheral blood.

The CDR3 DNA sequence: TGTGCCAGCAGACAGGGCGCAGAGAATTCACCCCTCCACTTT. Its translation: CASRQGAENSPLHF. The chain is built from TRBV9 and TRBJ1-6; D is perhaps TRBD1 (6 bases). The CDR3 totals 14 residues. The V and J ends lost 5 bases and 7 bases respectively, with 13 bases between them. Germline V gives CDR1 SGDLS, CDR2 YYNGEE.